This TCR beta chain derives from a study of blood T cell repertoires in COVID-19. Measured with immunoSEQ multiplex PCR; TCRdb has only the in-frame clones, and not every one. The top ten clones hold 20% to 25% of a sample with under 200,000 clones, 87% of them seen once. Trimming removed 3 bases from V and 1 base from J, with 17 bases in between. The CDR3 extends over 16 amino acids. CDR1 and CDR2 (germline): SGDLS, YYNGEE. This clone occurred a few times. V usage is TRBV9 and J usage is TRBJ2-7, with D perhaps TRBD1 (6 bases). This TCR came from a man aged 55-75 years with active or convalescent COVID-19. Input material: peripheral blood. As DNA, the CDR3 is TGTGCCAGCAGCGAGAGCGAGGACAGTTCTTCCTACGAGCAGTACTTC. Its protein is CASSESEDSSSYEQYF.